The 26 T cell receptor beta chains below were found in one sample sequenced in a study of T cells in Graves' hyperthyroidism and ophthalmopathy. It was RNA transcripts that yielded the amplified TCR beta CDR3 regions. The HTBI primer set served for first-round RT-PCR of the TCR CDR3. In TCRdb, the multiplex PCR reads were re-called with MiXCR into one record per CDR3 protein. This repertoire shows about 300,000 distinct CDR3 sequences, approximately 18% found once; its top ten account for about 40%. Specimen: blood. The receptors originated from a man in his forties or fifties with Graves' ophthalmopathy.

The table lists this clonotype with many counts. This chain connects TRBV2 to TRBJ1-6; no reliable D call. Germline-derived CDR1 and CDR2 are SNHLY and FYNNEI. The germline V and J ends were trimmed by 6 bases and 7 bases, with 10 bases remaining between them. There are 13 residues in the CDR3. The CDR3 DNA is TGTGCCAGCAGCCTGAACAGAAATTCACCCCTCCACTTT. It specifies CASSLNRNSPLHF.

This chain joins TRBV19 and TRBJ1-2; 7 bases fit TRBD1. Germline V gives CDR1 LNHDA, CDR2 SQIVND (reference sequence). The CDR3 runs 12 residues. Trimming at V came to 5 bases and at J to 7 bases, leaving 4 bases not matched to a gene. The DNA for the CDR3 is TGTGCCAGTAGTTACAGGGGAGGTGGCTACACCTTC. This sequence encodes CASSYRGGGYTF.

This CDR3 reads CASSLAGWRSSYNEQFF. CDR3 in DNA: TGTGCCAGCAGTTTAGCGGGATGGCGGAGCTCCTACAATGAGCAGTTCTTC. The chain combines TRBV12-3 or TRBV12-4 with TRBJ2-1, with D uncertain. Trimming removed 0 bases from V and 0 bases from J, with 12 bases in between. This CDR3 is built from 17 residues.

This clonotype occurred a few times. The rearrangement uses TRBV6-1 and TRBJ2-1, with 11 positions matching TRBD2. Germline V gene lookup returns CDR1 MNHNS and CDR2 SASEGT. The CDR3 is 14 amino acids. The V segment lost 8 bases and the J segment 7 bases; nucleotides outside the gene matches: 7. CDR3 nucleotide sequence: TGTGCCAGCCAACTAGCGGGAGTGCGAAATGAGCAGTTCTTC. Protein sequence: CASQLAGVRNEQFF.

The table lists this clonotype with many counts. The chain has TRBV5-5 and TRBJ2-7; D is unresolved. Trimming removed 2 bases at V and 6 bases at J, with 18 bases between. Germline CDR1 and CDR2: SGHKS and YYEKEE (reference sequence). The CDR3 is 15 residues long. Here the CDR3 reads CASSFLASSEGEQYF. The DNA of the CDR3 is TGTGCCAGCAGCTTCCTGGCCTCGTCAGAAGGCGAGCAGTACTTC.

This clonotype occurred a few times. The chain links TRBV5-1 to TRBJ2-3, with 8 bases aligning to TRBD2. The V and J ends lost 2 bases and 3 bases, in that order; junction bases with no gene match: 8. Germline V gene sequence: CDR1 SGHRS, CDR2 YFSETQ. This CDR3 spans 16 amino acids. The CDR3: CASSFEERELTDTQYF. The DNA for the CDR3 is TGCGCCAGCAGCTTCGAGGAGCGGGAGCTTACAGATACGCAGTATTTT. Full variable domain (outside the CDR3, taken from reference TRBV5-1 and TRBJ2-3): KAGVTQTPRYLIKTRGQQVTLSCSPISGHRSVSWYQQTPGQGLQFLFEYFSETQRNKGNFPGRFSGRQFSNSRSEMNVSTLELGDSALYLCASSFEERELTDTQYFGPGTRLTVL.

This clonotype has ten or more counts. The rearrangement joins TRBV10-3 to TRBJ2-5; D ambiguous. Trimming removed 5 bases from V and 5 bases from J, with 9 bases in between. This CDR3 has 12 residues. From germline, CDR1 is ENHRY and CDR2 SYGVKD. The CDR3 nucleotides read TGTGCCATCAGTACGGTGCGGGAGACCCAGTACTTC. It encodes CAISTVRETQYF.

Only a few counts were recorded for this clonotype. This rearrangement joins TRBV6-1 to TRBJ2-3; 10 bases align to TRBD1. J was trimmed by 7 bases and V by 6 bases; bases with no gene match: 4. The CDR3 is made up of 13 amino acids. The germline gives CDR1 MNHNS, CDR2 SASEGT. The CDR3 DNA sequence: TGTGCCAGCAGCGGGACAGGGGCGAATACGCAGTATTTT. Protein: CASSGTGANTQYF.

The sample holds a few counts of this clonotype. This may be a read error, as it is one base from a much larger clone. The chain has TRBV2 and TRBJ1-2; TRBD1 is a possible D gene (5 bases). Germline CDR1 reads SNHLY; CDR2 reads FYNNEI. CDR3 length: 16 amino acids. Trimming took off 4 bases at V and 4 bases at J, with 19 bases between the two ends. CDR3 protein: CASSGNQGWGFYGYTF. The DNA of the CDR3 is TGTGCCAGCAGTGGAAATCAGGGTTGGGGGTTCTATGGCTACACCTTC. The complete variable domain, with remaining parts taken from reference TRBV2 and TRBJ1-2, reads EPEVTQTPSHQVTQMGQEVILRCVPISNHLYFYWYRQILGQKVEFLVSFYNNEISEKSEIFDDQFSVERPDGSNFTLKIRSTKLEDSAMYFCASSGNQGWGFYGYTFGSGTRLTVV.

The J gene is TRBJ1-1, the V gene TRBV5-1; 7 bases fit TRBD1. Per the germline V gene, CDR1 is SGHRS and CDR2 is YFSETQ. Losses at the gene ends were 2 bases for V and 1 base for J; bases not matched to a gene: 5. The CDR3 loop spans 15 amino acids. The CDR3 reads CASSLDRAQNTEAFF. The CDR3 DNA sequence: TGCGCCAGCAGCTTAGACAGGGCCCAGAACACTGAAGCTTTCTTT.

The V call is TRBV28, the J call TRBJ1-4; 8 bases fit TRBD1. The CDR3 is 15 amino acids. Losses at the gene ends were 2 bases for V and 5 bases for J; bases not matched to a gene: 4. In germline, CDR1 is MDHEN, CDR2 SYDVKM. The chain's CDR3 is CASSLGTGGNEKLFF. The DNA for the CDR3 is TGTGCCAGCAGTTTAGGGACAGGAGGGAATGAAAAACTGTTTTTT.

This clonotype was observed many times. V gene TRBV20-1 combines with J gene TRBJ2-3, with D possibly TRBD1 on 6 matching bases. Per germline, CDR1 DFQATT and CDR2 SNEGSKA (reference sequence). This CDR3 comprises 15 residues. Trimming cost V 3 bases and J 3 bases, with 16 bases left between them. As DNA, the CDR3 is TGCAGTGCTAGCTCAGGGGTCGATGTAACAGATACGCAGTATTTT. Its translation: CSASSGVDVTDTQYF.

At least ten counts were recorded for this clonotype. This rearrangement joins TRBV12-3 or TRBV12-4 to TRBJ2-5, with D perhaps matching TRBD2 (5 bases). Trimming stripped 8 bases from V and 1 base from J, with 11 bases between. This CDR3 region has 13 residues. CDR3 sequence: CASGGWPQETQYF. The CDR3, as DNA: TGTGCCAGCGGAGGTTGGCCCCAAGAGACCCAGTACTTC.

This clonotype was detected many times. The CDR3 loop is CASWGQGNSPLHF. In DNA, the CDR3 is TGTGCCAGCTGGGGACAGGGGAATTCACCCCTCCACTTT. The chain employs TRBV27 and TRBJ1-6, with 10 bases aligning to TRBD1. V trimming: 8 bases; J trimming: 7 bases; junction bases outside the gene matches: 2. Per germline, CDR1 MNHEY and CDR2 SMNVEV (reference sequence). The CDR3 loop spans 13 amino acids.

The V and J genes are TRBV28 and TRBJ1-5; a weak D match, TRBD1 (6 bases). The CDR3 runs 14 residues. Germline lookup yields CDR1 MDHEN and CDR2 SYDVKM. Trimming took off 7 bases at V and 9 bases at J, with 19 bases between the two ends. CDR3: CASNLRGAGRPQHF. The CDR3 DNA is TGTGCCAGCAACTTGAGGGGGGCGGGTCGGCCCCAGCATTTT.

This clonotype was observed a handful of times. The J gene is TRBJ2-1, the V gene TRBV7-9; 16 bases map to TRBD2. Germline values: CDR1 SEHNR, CDR2 FQNEAQ (reference sequence). There are 16 residues in the CDR3. Unmatched junction bases numbered 5, after V lost 4 bases and J lost 8 bases. DNA for the CDR3: TGTGCCAGCAGCTCATCCGGGACTAGCGGGAGGGATGAGCAGTTCTTC. Its translation: CASSSSGTSGRDEQFF.

This clonotype was detected once. This sequence joins TRBV2 and TRBJ2-3; 10 bases fit TRBD2. This CDR3 region has 15 residues. CDR1 SNHLY and CDR2 FYNNEI come from the germline V gene. Unmatched junction bases numbered 3, after V lost 1 base and J lost 5 bases. In DNA form, the CDR3 reads TGTGCCAGCAGTGAAGGGACTAGCGGAGGAGATACGCAGTATTTT. Its protein is CASSEGTSGGDTQYF.

In DNA form, the CDR3 reads TGTGCCAGCAGCGCCCGGGACGGACATGAGCAGTTCTTC. Its protein product is CASSARDGHEQFF. V gene TRBV9 combines with J gene TRBJ2-1; D may match TRBD1 or TRBD2 (5 bases each). The CDR3 spans 13 residues. V lost 3 bases and J 8 bases, leaving 12 bases between the germline ends. The V gene's germline CDR1 is SGDLS and CDR2 YYNGEE. The variable domain in full, completed from reference TRBV9 and TRBJ2-1, reads DSGVTQTPKHLITATGQRVTLRCSPRSGDLSVYWYQQSLDQGLQFLIQYYNGEERAKGNILERFSAQQFPDLHSELNLSSLELGDSALYFCASSARDGHEQFFGPGTRLTVL.

The CDR3 DNA reads TGTGCCAGTAGTTCAGCGGGACTAGCGGGAGCGTTTGGCAATGAGCAGTTCTTC. Translation gives CASSSAGLAGAFGNEQFF. The gene calls are TRBV19 and TRBJ2-1; 14 bases are shared with TRBD2. The germline V gene encodes CDR1 LNHDA and CDR2 SQIVND (reference sequence). V dropped 5 bases and J dropped 6; count of bases not matched to a gene: 12. The CDR3 has 18 amino acids.

The rearrangement joins TRBV5-6 to TRBJ1-2; the match to TRBD1 covers 7 bases. Germline V gene sequence: CDR1 SGHDT, CDR2 YYEEEE. The CDR3 covers 15 residues. V was pared by 2 bases and J by 8 bases, with 12 bases of the junction left unmatched. This chain's CDR3 is CASSFLGEGAFGYTF. The CDR3 nucleotides read TGTGCCAGCAGCTTCCTCGGGGAGGGGGCTTTCGGCTACACCTTC.

Only a few counts were recorded for this clonotype. The chain recombines TRBV6-1 with TRBJ1-4; a weak D match, TRBD1 (6 bases). Germline loops: CDR1 MNHNS, CDR2 SASEGT. The CDR3 runs 16 residues. Trimming took 1 base from V and 4 from J, leaving 13 bases between them. CDR3 nucleotides: TGTGCCAGCAGTGAAGATCCGGTCAGGGGTAATGAAAAACTGTTTTTT. It is translated as CASSEDPVRGNEKLFF.

This clonotype was counted many times. The chain carries TRBV6-1 and TRBJ2-1, with 7 bases aligning to TRBD1. Germline loops: CDR1 MNHNS, CDR2 SASEGT. Losses at the gene ends were 5 bases for V and 2 bases for J; bases not matched to a gene: 6. This CDR3 spans 15 amino acids. The CDR3 DNA reads as TGTGCCAGCAGTCCGGACAGGTACACCTACAATGAGCAGTTCTTC. The encoded protein is CASSPDRYTYNEQFF.

The V and J genes are TRBV5-1 and TRBJ2-2; D gene ambiguous. The germline V gene has CDR1 SGHRS and CDR2 YFSETQ. This CDR3 is 14 amino acids long. Trimming removed 2 bases at V and 0 bases at J, with 5 bases between. CDR3 in DNA: TGCGCCAGCAGCTTCCTCGCGAACACCGGGGAGCTGTTTTTT. Its protein is CASSFLANTGELFF.

V gene TRBV6-1 combines with J gene TRBJ2-1; no definite D call. V shed 5 bases and J shed 8 bases, with 7 bases lying between them. This CDR3 contains 11 residues. Germline loops: CDR1 MNHNS, CDR2 SASEGT. Written as DNA, the CDR3 is TGTGCCAGCAGTTCCGTTTATGAGCAGTTCTTC. As protein: CASSSVYEQFF.

V usage is TRBV5-1 and J usage is TRBJ2-3, with TRBD1 matching over 9 bases. V shed 4 bases, J shed 4 bases, and the junction held 7 bases outside the gene matches. Germline CDR1 is SGHRS and CDR2 is YFSETQ. The CDR3 length is 15 residues. This chain's CDR3 is CASSARDRAPDTQYF. In nucleotides, the CDR3 is TGCGCCAGCAGCGCCCGGGACAGGGCCCCAGATACGCAGTATTTT. The full variable domain, rest sourced from reference TRBV5-1 and TRBJ2-3, is KAGVTQTPRYLIKTRGQQVTLSCSPISGHRSVSWYQQTPGQGLQFLFEYFSETQRNKGNFPGRFSGRQFSNSRSEMNVSTLELGDSALYLCASSARDRAPDTQYFGPGTRLTVL.

This clonotype was seen many times. The chain employs TRBV28 and TRBJ2-7, with TRBD1 identical over 9 bases. This CDR3 has 13 amino acids. Germline trimming cut 8 bases from V and 5 bases from J; bases unmatched to any gene: 7. Germline lookup yields CDR1 MDHEN and CDR2 SYDVKM. The CDR3 DNA reads as TGTGCCAGCGATGGGACAGGGCACGACGAGCAGTACTTC. As protein: CASDGTGHDEQYF.